Described below is a single T cell receptor (beta chain) sequence and its context. Its antigen remains undetermined. The input lacks base qualities; no much larger clone sits a single base away. These data belong to a study of T cell responses to AZD1222 COVID-19 vaccine (dated by TCRdb to the early 2020s). In the study overall: TCR sequencing was performed for 230 to 250 trial participants, of whom approximately 200 were given two doses of AZD1222 and 26 were given two doses of MenACWY control vaccine. Enrollment into the trials was organized by age into subgroups of 18-55, 56-69 and 70-plus years, and those subgroups contained approximately 150, 30 and 60 TCR-sequenced participants, respectively. General findings and caveats noted by the study authors: In the small 56-69-year group, the increase in depth fell short of significance, most likely because of low power. Epitopes outside the regions mutated in the B.1.351 and B.1.1.7 variants were reportedly recognized by nearly half of the unique spike-specific TCRs. No day 14 peak-response samples were available, so repertoires were characterized only after the peak T cell response. Vaccine-associated CD4 TCRs spanned the whole spike protein, with dominant responses in regions 160-218 and 743-854. Participants were mostly white British, with more females than males. The authors suggested clonal diversity may have been underestimated. Conclusions about previously exposed vaccinees are limited, since just a handful of AZD1222 recipients were seropositive for SARS-CoV-2 at baseline. After two AZD1222 doses, both the breadth and the depth of spike-specific TCRs were significantly higher than at day 0 and than in MenACWY recipients.

From the cysteine up to the phenylalanine, the CDR3 has a length of 15 residues. Of the read, only the CDR3 DNA is kept; its 45 bases are in frame from base 1. V is clipped by 5 bases and J by 3 bases, and the sequence between their germline boundaries is 13 bases long. According to the germline V gene, CDR1 reads SGHTA and CDR2 reads FQGNSA. The CDR3 regions of human TCRbeta chains were subjected to immunosequencing. The source study handled its data this way. TCRs in the repertoires were compared against a reference library of SARS-CoV-2-specific TCRs that had been generated with the MIRA antigen-specificity platform. Breadth meant the fraction of unique TCRs that were SARS-CoV-2-associated, whereas depth meant the fraction of total T cells that were SARS-CoV-2-associated. Using the MIRA data, every spike-specific TCR was mapped to the spike region that the TCR reacted to and assigned to either a CD4 or a CD8 class. Log10-transformed breadth and depth values were compared by one-way ANOVA with Sidak's multiple comparisons tests. The table was pulled from immuneACCESS by TCRdb, which kept in-frame rearrangements only. Such tables lose some clones; where checked, under half of the loss comes from unresolved V genes, and the rest has no known cause. The V and J calls and clone size were taken over from that table, and D and trimming were inferred from the DNA. The sample table lists about 220,000 clones, 85% to 95% of them with a count of one. Jointly, the top ten make up around 1% of the sample.

The sample's time point, from its label and the paper: baseline before first vaccination. The sample's treatment or condition label is to be understood as: meningococcal conjugate vaccine given as trial control. Vaccinee samples came from UK trials COV001 and COV002, including a single-blind randomized controlled phase 2/3 trial of AZD1222 (ChAdOx1 nCoV-19) in healthy adults. Trial participant PBMC samples were collected at day 0 and day 28 after the second dose for TCRbeta chain sequencing. The sequence links TRBV7-2 to TRBJ2-2; a weak D assignment points to TRBD1 (6 bases agree). The source is an adult in good health. The sample consisted of peripheral blood, taken on day 0 of MenACWY control vaccination. The encoded CDR3 is CASSRTVLDTGELFF. The DNA is as follows: TGTGCCAGCAGCCGGACAGTTTTAGACACCGGGGAGCTGTTTTTT. Extended through the reference TRBV7-2 and TRBJ2-2 proteins, this CDR3 yields the full variable domain: GAGVSQSPSNKVTEKGKDVELRCDPISGHTALYWYRQSLGQGLEFLIYFQGNSAPDKSGLPSDRFSAERTGGSVSTLTIQRTQQEDSAVYLCASSRTVLDTGELFFGEGSRLTVL.